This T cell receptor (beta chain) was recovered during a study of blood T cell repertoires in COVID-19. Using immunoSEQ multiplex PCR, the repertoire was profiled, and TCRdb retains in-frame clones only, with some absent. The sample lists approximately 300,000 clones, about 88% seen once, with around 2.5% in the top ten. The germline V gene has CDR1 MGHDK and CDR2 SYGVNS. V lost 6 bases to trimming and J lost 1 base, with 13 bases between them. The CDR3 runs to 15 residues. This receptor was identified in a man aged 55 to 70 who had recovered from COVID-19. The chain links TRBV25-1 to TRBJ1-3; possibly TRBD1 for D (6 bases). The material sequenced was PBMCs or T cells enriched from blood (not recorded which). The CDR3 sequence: CASSLTGTSGNTIYF. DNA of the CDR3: TGTGCCAGCAGCCTGACAGGAACATCTGGAAACACCATATATTTT. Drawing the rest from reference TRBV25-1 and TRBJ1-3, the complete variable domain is EADIYQTPRYLVIGTGKKITLECSQTMGHDKMYWYQQDPGMELHLIHYSYGVNSTEKGDLSSESTVSRIRTEHFPLTLESARPSHTSQYLCASSLTGTSGNTIYFGEGSWLTVV.